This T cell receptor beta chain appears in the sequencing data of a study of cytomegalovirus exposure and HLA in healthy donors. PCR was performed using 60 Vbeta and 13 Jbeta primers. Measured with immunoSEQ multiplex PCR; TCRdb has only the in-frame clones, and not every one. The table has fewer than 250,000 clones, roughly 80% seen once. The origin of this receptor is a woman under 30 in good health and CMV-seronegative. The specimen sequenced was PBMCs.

The CDR3 loop reads CASSPRGPSTDTQYF. The DNA for the CDR3 is TGTGCCAGCAGCCCGCGGGGTCCTAGCACAGATACGCAGTATTTT. The chain joins TRBV7-2 to TRBJ2-3; D may be TRBD2 (6 bases). CDR3 size: 15 residues. Germline V gives CDR1 SGHTA, CDR2 FQGNSA. The V end lost 5 bases, the J end lost 0 bases, and 12 bases lay between the germline ends.